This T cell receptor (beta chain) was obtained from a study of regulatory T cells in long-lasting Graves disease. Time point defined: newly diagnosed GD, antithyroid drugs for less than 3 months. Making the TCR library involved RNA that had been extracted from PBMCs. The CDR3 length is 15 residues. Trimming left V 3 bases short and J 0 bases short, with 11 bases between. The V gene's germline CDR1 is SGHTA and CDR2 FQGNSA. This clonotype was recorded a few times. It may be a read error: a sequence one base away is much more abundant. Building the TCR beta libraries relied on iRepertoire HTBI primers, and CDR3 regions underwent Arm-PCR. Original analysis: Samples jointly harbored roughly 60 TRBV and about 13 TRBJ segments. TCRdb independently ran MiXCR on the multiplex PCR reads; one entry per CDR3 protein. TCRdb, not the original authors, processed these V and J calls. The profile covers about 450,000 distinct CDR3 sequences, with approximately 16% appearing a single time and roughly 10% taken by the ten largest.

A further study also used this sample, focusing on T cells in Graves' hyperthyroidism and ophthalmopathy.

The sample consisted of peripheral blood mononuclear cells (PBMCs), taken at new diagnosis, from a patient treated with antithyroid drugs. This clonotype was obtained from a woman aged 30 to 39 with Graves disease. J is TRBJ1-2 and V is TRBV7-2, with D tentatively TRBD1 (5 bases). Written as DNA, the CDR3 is TGTGCCAGCAGCTTTTCCACAGGAGCTAACTATGGCTACACCTTC. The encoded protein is CASSFSTGANYGYTF.